This TCR beta chain was recovered during a study of T cells in Graves' hyperthyroidism and ophthalmopathy. It was RNA transcripts that yielded the amplified TCR beta CDR3 regions. TCR CDR3 underwent first-round RT-PCR with the HTBI primer set. TCRdb reprocessed the multiplex PCR reads with MiXCR, giving one entry per CDR3 protein. Counted here are 550,000 to 700,000 distinct CDR3 sequences, around 42% occurring once; the ten biggest clones make up about 20%. CDR1 is WSHSY, CDR2 SAAADI, per germline. V was trimmed by 4 bases and J by 6 bases, leaving 19 bases between them. This CDR3 has 16 amino acids.

The sequencing input was peripheral blood or thyroid tissue (not recorded which). The TCR was taken from an adult woman with Graves' disease, either hyperthyroidism or ophthalmopathy (not recorded which). The rearrangement uses TRBV10-2 and TRBJ1-5, with D perhaps matching TRBD1 (6 bases). The CDR3 sequence is CASSVVPGGMGQPQHF. CDR3 DNA sequence: TGCGCCAGCAGTGTTGTCCCCGGGGGCATGGGTCAGCCCCAGCATTTT.